The T cell receptor beta chain described here comes from a study of vaccination effects on CD4 cells after COVID-19. On the study more broadly: Each participant received a vaccine that was either BNT162b2 or mRNA-1273, given as two doses. A couple of convalescent patients were sampled 16 days and one week before vaccination.

Study-level results: The post-vaccine spike-reactive clones of convalescents showed a predominance of new vaccine-induced clones.

The assay was immunoSEQ multiplex PCR, and TCRdb's table has in-frame clones only and misses some. The repertoire has under 55,000 clones, 60% to 75% of them found once; the top ten carry 25% to 35%. The CDR3 is 14 residues long. J gave up 8 bases and V 6 bases, and 8 bases lay outside the gene matches. CDR1 is MNHEY, CDR2 SVGAGI, per germline. On this clone itself: No antigen is known for it.

CD4+ T cells specific for antigen were expanded with viral peptide pools by the ViraFEST assay before sequencing. At the end of about 10 days of culture, CD4+ T cells were isolated. SARS-CoV-2 infected the person between March and December 2020, as confirmed by PCR. Each well held 1.5 million to 2 million PBMC cultured with approximately 9.6 ug/ml peptides and 8 to 10 IU/ml IL-2. This sequence was found in a human donor who had a prior SARS-CoV-2 infection. The sample in question was CD4+ T cells from PBMCs cultured with a peptide pool, obtained before COVID-19 vaccination. This sequence joins TRBV6-5 and TRBJ2-1; 9 nucleotides agree with TRBD1. CDR3 DNA sequence: TGTGCCAGCAGCCGGGACAGGGTCTCCGATGAGCAGTTCTTC. Its protein product is CASSRDRVSDEQFF.